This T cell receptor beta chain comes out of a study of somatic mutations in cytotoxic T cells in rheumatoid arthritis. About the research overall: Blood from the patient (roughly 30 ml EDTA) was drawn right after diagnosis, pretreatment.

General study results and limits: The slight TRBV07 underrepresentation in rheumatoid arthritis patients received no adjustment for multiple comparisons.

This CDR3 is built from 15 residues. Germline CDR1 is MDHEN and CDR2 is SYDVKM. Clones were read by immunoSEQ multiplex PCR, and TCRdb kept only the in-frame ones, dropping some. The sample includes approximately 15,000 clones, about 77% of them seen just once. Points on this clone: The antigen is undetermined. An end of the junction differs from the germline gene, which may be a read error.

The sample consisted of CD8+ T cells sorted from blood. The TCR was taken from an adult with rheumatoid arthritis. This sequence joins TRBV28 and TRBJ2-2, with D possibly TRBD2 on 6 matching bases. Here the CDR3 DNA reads TGTGCCAAAATAAATCTGGGGCAGGGTGGGCGGGGAGCTGTTTTT. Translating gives CAKINLGQGGRGAVF.